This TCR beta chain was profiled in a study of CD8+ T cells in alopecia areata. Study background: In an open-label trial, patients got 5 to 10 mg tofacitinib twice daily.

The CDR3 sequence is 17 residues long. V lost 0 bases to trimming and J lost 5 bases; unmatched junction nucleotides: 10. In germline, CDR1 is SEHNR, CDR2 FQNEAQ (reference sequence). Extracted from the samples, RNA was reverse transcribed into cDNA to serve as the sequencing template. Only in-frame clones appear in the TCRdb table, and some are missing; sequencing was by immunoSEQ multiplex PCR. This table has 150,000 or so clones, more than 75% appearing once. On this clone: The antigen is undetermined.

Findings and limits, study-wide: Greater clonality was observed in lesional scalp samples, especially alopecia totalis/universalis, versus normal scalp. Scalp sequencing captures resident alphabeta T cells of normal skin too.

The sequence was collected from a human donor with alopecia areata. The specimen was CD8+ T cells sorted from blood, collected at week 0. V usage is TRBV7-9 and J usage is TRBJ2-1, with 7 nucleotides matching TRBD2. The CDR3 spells CASSLARPSGLNNEQFF. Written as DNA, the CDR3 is TGTGCCAGCAGCTTAGCTCGGCCTAGCGGACTCAACAATGAGCAGTTCTTC.